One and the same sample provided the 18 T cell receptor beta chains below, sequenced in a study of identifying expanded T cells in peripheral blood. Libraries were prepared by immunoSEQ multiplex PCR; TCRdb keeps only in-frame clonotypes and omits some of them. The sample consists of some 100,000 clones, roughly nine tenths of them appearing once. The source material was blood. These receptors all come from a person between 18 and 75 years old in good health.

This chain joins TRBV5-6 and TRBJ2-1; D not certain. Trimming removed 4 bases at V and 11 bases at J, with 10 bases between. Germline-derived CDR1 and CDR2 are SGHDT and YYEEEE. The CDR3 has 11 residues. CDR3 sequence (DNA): TGTGCCAGCAGCCTTAACTGGCAGCAGTTCTTC. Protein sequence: CASSLNWQQFF. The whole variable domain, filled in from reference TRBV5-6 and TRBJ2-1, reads DAGVTQSPTHLIKTRGQQVTLRCSPKSGHDTVSWYQQALGQGPQFIFQYYEEEERQRGNFPDRFSGHQFPNYSSELNVNALLLGDSALYLCASSLNWQQFFGPGTRLTVL.

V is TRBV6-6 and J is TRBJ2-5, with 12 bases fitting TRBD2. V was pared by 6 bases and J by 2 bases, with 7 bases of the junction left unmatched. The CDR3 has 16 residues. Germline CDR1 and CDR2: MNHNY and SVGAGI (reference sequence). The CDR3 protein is CASRLTSGGVQETQYF. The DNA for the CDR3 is TGTGCCAGCAGATTGACTAGCGGGGGAGTTCAAGAGACCCAGTACTTC.

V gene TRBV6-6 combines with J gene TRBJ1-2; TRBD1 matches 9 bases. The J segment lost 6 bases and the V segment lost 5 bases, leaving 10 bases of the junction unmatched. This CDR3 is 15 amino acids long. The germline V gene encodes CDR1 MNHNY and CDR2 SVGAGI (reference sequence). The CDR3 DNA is TGTGCCAGCAGTGACAAACAGGGGGCAGAACATGGCTACACCTTC. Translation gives CASSDKQGAEHGYTF.

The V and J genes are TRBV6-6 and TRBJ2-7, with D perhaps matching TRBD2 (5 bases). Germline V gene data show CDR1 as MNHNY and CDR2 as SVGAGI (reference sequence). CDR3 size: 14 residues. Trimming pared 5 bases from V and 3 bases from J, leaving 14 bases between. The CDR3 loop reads CASSLREGNYEQYF. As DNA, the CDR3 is TGTGCCAGCAGTCTACGCGAGGGTAACTACGAGCAGTACTTC.

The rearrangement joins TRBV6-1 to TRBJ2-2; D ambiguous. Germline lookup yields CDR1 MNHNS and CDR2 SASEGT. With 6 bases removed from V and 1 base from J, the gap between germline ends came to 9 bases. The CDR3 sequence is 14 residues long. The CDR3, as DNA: TGTGCCAGCAGCGAGCAGCGGAACACCGGGGAGCTGTTTTTT. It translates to CASSEQRNTGELFF.

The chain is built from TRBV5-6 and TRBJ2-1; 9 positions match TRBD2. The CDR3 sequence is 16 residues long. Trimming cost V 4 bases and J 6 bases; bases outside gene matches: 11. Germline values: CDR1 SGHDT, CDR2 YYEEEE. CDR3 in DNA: TGTGCCAGCAGCGCCCTAGGTGGCGGGAGGGCCAATGAGCAGTTCTTC. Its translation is CASSALGGGRANEQFF.

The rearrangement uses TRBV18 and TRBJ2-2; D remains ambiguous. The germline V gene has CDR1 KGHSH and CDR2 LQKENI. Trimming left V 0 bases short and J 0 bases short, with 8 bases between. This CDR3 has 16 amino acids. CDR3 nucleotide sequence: TGTGCCAGCTCACCACCGTTGCACGCGAACACCGGGGAGCTGTTTTTT. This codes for CASSPPLHANTGELFF.

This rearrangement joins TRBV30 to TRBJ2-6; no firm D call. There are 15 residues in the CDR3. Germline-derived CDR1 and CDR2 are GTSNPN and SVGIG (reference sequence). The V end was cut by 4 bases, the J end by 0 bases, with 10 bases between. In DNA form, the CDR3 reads TGTGCCTGGAACGAAGCTGTCTCTGGGGCCAACGTCCTGACTTTC. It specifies CAWNEAVSGANVLTF.

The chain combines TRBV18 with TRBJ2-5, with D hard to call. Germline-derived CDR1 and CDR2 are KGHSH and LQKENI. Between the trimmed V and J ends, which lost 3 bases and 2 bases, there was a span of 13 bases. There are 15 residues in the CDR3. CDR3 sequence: CASSPLQRPQETQYF. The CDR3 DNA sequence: TGTGCCAGCTCACCCCTACAACGTCCTCAAGAGACCCAGTACTTC.

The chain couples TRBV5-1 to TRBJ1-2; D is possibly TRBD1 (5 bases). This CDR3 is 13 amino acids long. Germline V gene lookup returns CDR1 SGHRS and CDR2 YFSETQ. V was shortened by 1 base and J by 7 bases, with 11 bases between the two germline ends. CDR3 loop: CASSLTGVGGYTF. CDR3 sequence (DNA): TGCGCCAGCAGCTTGACGGGGGTGGGTGGCTACACCTTC.

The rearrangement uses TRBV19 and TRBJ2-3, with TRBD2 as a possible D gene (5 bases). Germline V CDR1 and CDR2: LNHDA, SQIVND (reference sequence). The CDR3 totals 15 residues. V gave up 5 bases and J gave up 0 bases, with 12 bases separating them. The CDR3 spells CASSLADFSTDTQYF. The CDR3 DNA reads TGTGCCAGTAGTCTCGCGGACTTTAGCACAGATACGCAGTATTTT. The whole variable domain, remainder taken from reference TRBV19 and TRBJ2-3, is DGGITQSPKYLFRKEGQNVTLSCEQNLNHDAMYWYRQDPGQGLRLIYYSQIVNDFQKGDIAEGYSVSREKKESFPLTVTSAQKNPTAFYLCASSLADFSTDTQYFGPGTRLTVL.

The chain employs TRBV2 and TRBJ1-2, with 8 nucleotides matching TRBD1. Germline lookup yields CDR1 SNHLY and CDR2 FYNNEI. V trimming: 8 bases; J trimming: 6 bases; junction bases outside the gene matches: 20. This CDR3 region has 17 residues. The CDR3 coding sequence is TGTGCCAGCGCGATCGAGGTCAGTGACAGGGGTTATAATGGCTACACCTTC. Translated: CASAIEVSDRGYNGYTF.

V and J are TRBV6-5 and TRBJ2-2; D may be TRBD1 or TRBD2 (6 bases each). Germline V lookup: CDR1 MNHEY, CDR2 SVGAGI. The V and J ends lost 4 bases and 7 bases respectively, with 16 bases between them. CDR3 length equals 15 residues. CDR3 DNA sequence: TGTGCCAGCAGTTCAAGGGGGGAGGAGGGCGGGGAGCTGTTTTTT. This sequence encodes CASSSRGEEGGELFF.

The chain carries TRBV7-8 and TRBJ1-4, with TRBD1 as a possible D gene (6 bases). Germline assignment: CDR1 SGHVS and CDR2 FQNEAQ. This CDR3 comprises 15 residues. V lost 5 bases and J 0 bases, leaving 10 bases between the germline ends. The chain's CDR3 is CASSRQVATNEKLFF. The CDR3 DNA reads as TGTGCCAGCAGCCGACAGGTGGCAACTAATGAAAAACTGTTTTTT. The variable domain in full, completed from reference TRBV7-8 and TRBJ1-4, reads GAGVSQSPRYKVAKRGQDVALRCDPISGHVSLFWYQQALGQGPEFLTYFQNEAQLDKSGLPSDRFFAERPEGSVSTLKIQRTQQEDSAVYLCASSRQVATNEKLFFGSGTQLSVL.

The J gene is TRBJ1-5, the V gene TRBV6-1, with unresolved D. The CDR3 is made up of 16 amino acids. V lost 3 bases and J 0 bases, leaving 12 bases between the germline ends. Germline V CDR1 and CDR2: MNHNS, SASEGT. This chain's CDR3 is CASSENTPYSNQPQHF. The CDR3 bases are TGTGCCAGCAGTGAGAACACGCCTTATAGCAATCAGCCCCAGCATTTT.

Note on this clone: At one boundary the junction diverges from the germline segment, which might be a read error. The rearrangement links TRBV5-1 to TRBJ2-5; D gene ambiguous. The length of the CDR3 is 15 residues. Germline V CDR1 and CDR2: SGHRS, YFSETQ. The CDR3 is CASSLGEIIQGTQYF. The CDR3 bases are TGCGCCAGCAGCTTGGGGGAAATAATACAAGGGACCCAGTACTTC.

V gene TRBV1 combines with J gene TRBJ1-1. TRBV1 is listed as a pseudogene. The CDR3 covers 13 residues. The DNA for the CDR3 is TGCACCAGCAGTAAAGGGAAGAACACTGAAGCTTTCTTT. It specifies CTSSKGKNTEAFF.

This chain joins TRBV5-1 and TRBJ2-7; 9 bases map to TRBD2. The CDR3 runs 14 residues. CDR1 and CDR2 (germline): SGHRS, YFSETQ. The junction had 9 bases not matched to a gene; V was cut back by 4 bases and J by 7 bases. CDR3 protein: CASSPPGLALEQYF. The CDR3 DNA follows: TGCGCCAGCAGCCCCCCGGGACTAGCTCTTGAGCAGTACTTC.